This TCR beta chain was captured in a study of blood T cell repertoires in COVID-19. Across the whole study: T cells, B-cell-depleted T cells, or PBMCs provided the cDNA or gDNA that served as material.

The V and J ends lost 0 bases and 8 bases respectively, with 13 bases between them. Germline V CDR1 and CDR2: LGHNA, YNFKEQ. CDR3 size: 14 residues. Original analysis: From reference gene primer amplification, estimates of nucleated cell counts were derived. Assay used: immunoSEQ multiplex PCR; TCRdb lists only in-frame clones, some missing. That table furnishes V, J and clone size, whereas the DNA furnished D and trimming. The top ten clones hold around 2% of a sample with under 350,000 clones, 89% of them seen once. The sequence came from a man aged 50 to 59 with acute or convalescent COVID-19. The rearrangement links TRBV4-2 to TRBJ1-2; TRBD1 might be the D (5 bases). The sample was peripheral blood. Here the CDR3 reads CASSQDSGGYGYTF. The CDR3 DNA sequence: TGTGCCAGCAGCCAAGATTCCGGGGGATACGGCTACACCTTC.